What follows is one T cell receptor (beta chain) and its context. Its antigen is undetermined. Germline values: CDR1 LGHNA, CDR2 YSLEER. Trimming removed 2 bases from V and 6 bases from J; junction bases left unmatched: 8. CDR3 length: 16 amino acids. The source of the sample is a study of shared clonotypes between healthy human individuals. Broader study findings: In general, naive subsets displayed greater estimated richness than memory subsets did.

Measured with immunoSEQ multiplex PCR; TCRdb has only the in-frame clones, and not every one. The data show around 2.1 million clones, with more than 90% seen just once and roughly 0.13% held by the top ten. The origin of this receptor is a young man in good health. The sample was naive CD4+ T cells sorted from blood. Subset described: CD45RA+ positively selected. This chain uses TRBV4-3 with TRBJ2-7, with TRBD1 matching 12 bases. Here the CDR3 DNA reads TGCGCCAGCAGCCAATTCACCGGGACAGGGGGCTCCGAGCAGTACTTC. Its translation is CASSQFTGTGGSEQYF.